A single sample gave rise to the 14 T cell receptor beta chains below, sequenced in a study of beta chain features in type 1 diabetes. Of the isolated RNA, all was reverse transcribed, and so the sequenced material was expressed TCRB transcripts. Measured with immunoSEQ multiplex PCR; TCRdb has only the in-frame clones, and not every one. In the table there are 200,000 to 250,000 clones, 25% to 30% of which are singletons. The material sequenced was central memory CD4+ T cells from blood. The origin of the receptors is a man aged 30 to 39 in good health.

This clone was seen repeatedly, ten times or more. V and J are TRBV4-1 and TRBJ2-1, with 12 positions matching TRBD2. Germline V lookup: CDR1 MGHRA, CDR2 YSYEKL. Losses at the gene ends were 4 bases for V and 5 bases for J; bases not matched to a gene: 9. The CDR3 is 17 residues long. The CDR3 here is CASSPWTSGMDNNEQFF. As DNA, the CDR3 is TGCGCCAGCAGCCCCTGGACTAGCGGGATGGATAACAATGAGCAGTTCTTC.

This clone was recorded a few times. This sequence joins TRBV4-3 and TRBJ2-1; D unclear. Looked up from germline, CDR1 is LGHNA and CDR2 is YSLEER. This CDR3 is built from 17 residues. The V and J ends lost 2 bases and 0 bases respectively, with 14 bases between them. The CDR3: CASSQYVGMSSYNEQFF. The CDR3 DNA follows: TGCGCCAGCAGCCAATACGTTGGGATGAGCTCCTACAATGAGCAGTTCTTC.

The gene calls are TRBV25-1 and TRBJ1-3; tentative D call: TRBD1 (6 bases). The CDR3 spans 16 residues. V lost 3 bases to trimming and J lost 4 bases, with 16 bases between them. The germline V gene has CDR1 MGHDK and CDR2 SYGVNS. CDR3 DNA: TGTGCCAGCAGTGACATTTCTATCGGACAGGGAAACACCATATATTTT. This codes for CASSDISIGQGNTIYF.

This clone appeared a few times. This rearrangement joins TRBV15 to TRBJ2-1, with TRBD1 identical over 7 bases. Germline CDR1 is LNHNV and CDR2 is YYDKDF (reference sequence). CDR3 length equals 16 residues. V lost 4 bases and J lost 5; bases outside the gene matches: 11. The CDR3 nucleotides are TGTGCCACCAGCACCCTTGAACAGGGGCTTAACAATGAGCAGTTCTTC. Translated, it gives CATSTLEQGLNNEQFF.

The chain employs TRBV4-3 and TRBJ2-7, with D possibly matching TRBD1 (5 bases). Germline CDR1 LGHNA, CDR2 YSLEER. This CDR3 has 15 residues. V shed 1 base and J shed 0 bases, with 10 bases lying between them. CDR3 bases: TGCGCCAGCAGCCAAGTAACAGGACCCTCCTACGAGCAGTACTTC. Its protein is CASSQVTGPSYEQYF.

This chain links TRBV6-5 with TRBJ2-7; TRBD1 aligns across 11 bases. CDR1 MNHEY and CDR2 SVGAGI come from the germline V gene. The CDR3 extends over 16 amino acids. V gave up 4 bases and J gave up 0 bases; unmatched junction bases: 5. CDR3 DNA: TGTGCCAGCAGTTCTGCCGGGACAGGGGGCTCCTACGAGCAGTACTTC. This sequence encodes CASSSAGTGGSYEQYF.

This clone showed up just a few times. The chain has TRBV6-1 and TRBJ1-5; weak D call: TRBD1 (6 bases). The V gene's germline CDR1 is MNHNS and CDR2 SASEGT. The CDR3 is 15 amino acids. Trimming left V 5 bases short and J 4 bases short, with 15 bases between. The CDR3 reads CASSRIGTSNQPQHF. CDR3 sequence (DNA): TGTGCCAGCAGTCGGATAGGGACATCTAATCAGCCCCAGCATTTT.

This clone was observed a few times. At the DNA level, this CDR3 is encoded by other sequences in the same sample as well. The chain recombines TRBV5-1 with TRBJ2-1; D gene ambiguous. The ends were cut back, 0 bases at V and 0 bases at J, with 4 bases in the middle. The CDR3 has 14 amino acids. Looked up from germline, CDR1 is SGHRS and CDR2 is YFSETQ. Here the CDR3 reads CASSLGDSYNEQFF. For the CDR3, the DNA is TGCGCCAGCAGCTTGGGCGACTCCTACAATGAGCAGTTCTTC.

The sample holds a few counts of this clone. The rearrangement joins TRBV7-2 to TRBJ2-7; TRBD1 matches 9 bases. Germline trimming cut 1 base from V and 4 bases from J; bases unmatched to any gene: 5. The length of the CDR3 is 15 residues. Looked up from germline, CDR1 is SGHTA and CDR2 is FQGNSA. The CDR3 loop is CASSLGPGTGYEQYF. The CDR3 bases are TGTGCCAGCAGCTTAGGGCCCGGGACAGGGTACGAGCAGTACTTC.

V and J are TRBV10-3 and TRBJ2-6; D is ambiguous. Germline V CDR1 and CDR2: ENHRY, SYGVKD. Trimming stripped 10 bases from V and 4 bases from J, with 8 bases between. This CDR3 region has 12 residues. In nucleotides, the CDR3 is TGTGCCAGCTTGCAGGGGGCCAACGTCCTGACTTTC. Amino acids: CASLQGANVLTF.

The chain combines TRBV20-1 with TRBJ2-7; D call uncertain. The CDR3 contains 11 residues. Trimming pared 1 base from V and 6 bases from J, leaving 7 bases between. Germline values: CDR1 DFQATT, CDR2 SNEGSKA (reference sequence). The CDR3 DNA reads TGCAGTGCTAGAGGAGGCTCCGAGCAGTACTTC. Its protein is CSARGGSEQYF.

V usage is TRBV18 and J usage is TRBJ1-2; the D is unclear. Germline V gene data show CDR1 as KGHSH and CDR2 as LQKENI. V lost 5 bases and J 2 bases, leaving 6 bases between the germline ends. This CDR3 spans 12 amino acids. The CDR3 here is CASSTENYGYTF. CDR3 DNA sequence: TGTGCCAGCTCAACAGAAAACTATGGCTACACCTTC. Complete variable domain (other parts from reference TRBV18 and TRBJ1-2): NAGVMQNPRHLVRRRGQEARLRCSPMKGHSHVYWYRQLPEEGLKFMVYLQKENIIDESGMPKERFSAEFPKEGPSILRIQQVVRGDSAAYFCASSTENYGYTFGSGTRLTVV.

This chain links TRBV7-2 with TRBJ1-1; no reliable D call. The CDR3 is made up of 13 amino acids. The V end lost 3 bases, the J end lost 0 bases, and 5 bases lay between the germline ends. Germline V CDR1 and CDR2: SGHTA, FQGNSA. The CDR3 spells CASSFAMNTEAFF. The CDR3 nucleotides read TGTGCCAGCAGCTTCGCAATGAACACTGAAGCTTTCTTT.

The chain is built from TRBV29-1 and TRBJ2-1; 10 bases fit TRBD2. The germline CDR1 and CDR2 sequences are SQVTM and ANQGSEA. J gave up 7 bases and V 7 bases, and 7 bases lay outside the gene matches. The CDR3 is 13 residues long. The CDR3 sequence: CSASSGGANEQFF. The CDR3 nucleotides are TGCAGCGCCAGCAGCGGGGGGGCGAATGAGCAGTTCTTC.